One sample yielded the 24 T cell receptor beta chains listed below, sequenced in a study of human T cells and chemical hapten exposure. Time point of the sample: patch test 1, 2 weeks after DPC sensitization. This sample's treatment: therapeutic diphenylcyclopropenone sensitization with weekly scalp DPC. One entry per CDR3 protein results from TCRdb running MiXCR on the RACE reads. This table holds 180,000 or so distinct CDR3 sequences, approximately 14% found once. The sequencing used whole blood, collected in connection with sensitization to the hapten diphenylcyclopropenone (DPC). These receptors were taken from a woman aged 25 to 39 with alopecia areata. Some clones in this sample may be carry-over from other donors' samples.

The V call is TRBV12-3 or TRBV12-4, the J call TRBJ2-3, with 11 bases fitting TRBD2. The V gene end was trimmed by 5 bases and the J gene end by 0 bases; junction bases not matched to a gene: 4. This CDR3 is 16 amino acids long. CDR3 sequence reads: CASSRRTSGSTDTQYF. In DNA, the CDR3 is TGTGCCAGCAGTCGACGGACTAGCGGGAGCACAGATACGCAGTATTTT.

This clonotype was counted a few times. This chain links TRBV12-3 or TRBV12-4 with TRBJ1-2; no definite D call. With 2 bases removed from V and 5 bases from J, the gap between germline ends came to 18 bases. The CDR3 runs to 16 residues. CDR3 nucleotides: TGTGCCAGCAGTTTACAGTCACCTCCCGCGAATTATGGCTACACCTTC. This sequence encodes CASSLQSPPANYGYTF.

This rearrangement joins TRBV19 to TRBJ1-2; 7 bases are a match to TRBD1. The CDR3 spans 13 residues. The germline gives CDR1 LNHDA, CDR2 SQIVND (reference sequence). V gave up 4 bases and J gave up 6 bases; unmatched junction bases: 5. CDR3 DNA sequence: TGTGCCAGTAGTACTCGGCAGGGGGATGGCTACACCTTC. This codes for CASSTRQGDGYTF. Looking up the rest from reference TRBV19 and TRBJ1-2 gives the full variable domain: DGGITQSPKYLFRKEGQNVTLSCEQNLNHDAMYWYRQDPGQGLRLIYYSQIVNDFQKGDIAEGYSVSREKKESFPLTVTSAQKNPTAFYLCASSTRQGDGYTFGSGTRLTVV.

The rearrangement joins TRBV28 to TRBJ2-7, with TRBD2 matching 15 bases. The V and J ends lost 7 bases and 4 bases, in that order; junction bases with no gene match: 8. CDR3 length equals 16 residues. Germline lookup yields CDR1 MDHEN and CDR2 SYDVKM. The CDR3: CASTRTSGRAGYEQYF. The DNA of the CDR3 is TGTGCCAGCACCCGGACTAGCGGGAGGGCCGGTTACGAGCAGTACTTC.

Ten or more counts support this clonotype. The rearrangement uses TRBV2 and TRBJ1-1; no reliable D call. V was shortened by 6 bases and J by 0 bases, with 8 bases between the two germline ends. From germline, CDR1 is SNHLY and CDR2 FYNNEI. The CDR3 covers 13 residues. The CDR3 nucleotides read TGTGCCAGCAGGACCGGGATGAACACTGAAGCTTTCTTT. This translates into CASRTGMNTEAFF.

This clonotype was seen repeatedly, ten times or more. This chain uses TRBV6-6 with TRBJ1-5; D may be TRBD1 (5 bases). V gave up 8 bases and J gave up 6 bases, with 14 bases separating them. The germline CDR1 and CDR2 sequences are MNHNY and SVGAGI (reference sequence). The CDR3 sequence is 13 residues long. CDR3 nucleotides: TGTGCCAGCGGCCCCGGCAGGGCTCAGCCCCAGCATTTT. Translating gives CASGPGRAQPQHF.

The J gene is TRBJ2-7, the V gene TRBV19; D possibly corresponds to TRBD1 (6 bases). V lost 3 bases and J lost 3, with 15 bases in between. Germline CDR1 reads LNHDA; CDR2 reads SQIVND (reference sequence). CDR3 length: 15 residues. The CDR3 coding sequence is TGTGCCAGTAGTATTCTGGCCAGGGGAAACTACGAGCAGTACTTC. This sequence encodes CASSILARGNYEQYF. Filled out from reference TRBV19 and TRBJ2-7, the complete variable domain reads DGGITQSPKYLFRKEGQNVTLSCEQNLNHDAMYWYRQDPGQGLRLIYYSQIVNDFQKGDIAEGYSVSREKKESFPLTVTSAQKNPTAFYLCASSILARGNYEQYFGPGTRLTVT.

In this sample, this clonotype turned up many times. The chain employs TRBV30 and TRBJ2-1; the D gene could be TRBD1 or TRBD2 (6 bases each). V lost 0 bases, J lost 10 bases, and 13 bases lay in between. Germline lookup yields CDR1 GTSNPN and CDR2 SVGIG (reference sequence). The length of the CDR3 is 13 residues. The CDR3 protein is CAWSVGGPWEQFF. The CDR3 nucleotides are TGTGCCTGGAGTGTAGGGGGGCCTTGGGAGCAGTTCTTC. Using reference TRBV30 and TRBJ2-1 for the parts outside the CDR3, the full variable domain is SQTIHQWPATLVQPVGSPLSLECTVEGTSNPNLYWYRQAAGRGLQLLFYSVGIGQISSEVPQNLSASRPQDRQFILSSKKLLLSDSGFYLCAWSVGGPWEQFFGPGTRLTVL.

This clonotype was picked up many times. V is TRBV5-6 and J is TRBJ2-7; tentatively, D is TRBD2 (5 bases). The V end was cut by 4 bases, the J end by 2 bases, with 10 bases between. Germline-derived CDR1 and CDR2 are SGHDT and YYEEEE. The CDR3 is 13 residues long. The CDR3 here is CASSTDSAYEQYF. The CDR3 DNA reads TGTGCCAGCAGCACGGACTCAGCCTACGAGCAGTACTTC.

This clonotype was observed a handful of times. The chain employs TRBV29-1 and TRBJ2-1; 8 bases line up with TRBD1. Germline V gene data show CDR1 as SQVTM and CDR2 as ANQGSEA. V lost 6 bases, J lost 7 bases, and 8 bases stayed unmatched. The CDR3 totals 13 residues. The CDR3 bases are TGCAGCGTGGGGGACAGGTCGAGGAATGAGCAGTTCTTC. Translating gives CSVGDRSRNEQFF.

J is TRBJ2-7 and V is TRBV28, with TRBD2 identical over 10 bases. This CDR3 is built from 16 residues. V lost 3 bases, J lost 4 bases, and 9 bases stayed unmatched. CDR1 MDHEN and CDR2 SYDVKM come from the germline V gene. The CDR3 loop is CASSFPSGGAQYEQYF. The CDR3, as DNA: TGTGCCAGCAGTTTCCCGAGCGGGGGGGCCCAATACGAGCAGTACTTC.

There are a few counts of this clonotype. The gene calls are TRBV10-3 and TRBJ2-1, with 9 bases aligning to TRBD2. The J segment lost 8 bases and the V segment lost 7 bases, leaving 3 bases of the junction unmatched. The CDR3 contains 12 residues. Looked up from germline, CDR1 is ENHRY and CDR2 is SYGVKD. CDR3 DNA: TGTGCCATCAAAGGGACTAGCTATGAGCAGTTCTTC. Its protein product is CAIKGTSYEQFF.

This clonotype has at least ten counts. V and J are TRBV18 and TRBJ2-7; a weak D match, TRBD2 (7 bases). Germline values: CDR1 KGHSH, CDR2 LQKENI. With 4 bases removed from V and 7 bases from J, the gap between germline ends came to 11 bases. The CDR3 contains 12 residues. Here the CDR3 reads CASSLGGTEQYF. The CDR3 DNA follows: TGTGCCAGCTCACTCGGGGGGACAGAGCAGTACTTC. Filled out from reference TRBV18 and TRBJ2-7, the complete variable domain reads NAGVMQNPRHLVRRRGQEARLRCSPMKGHSHVYWYRQLPEEGLKFMVYLQKENIIDESGMPKERFSAEFPKEGPSILRIQQVVRGDSAAYFCASSLGGTEQYFGPGTRLTVT.

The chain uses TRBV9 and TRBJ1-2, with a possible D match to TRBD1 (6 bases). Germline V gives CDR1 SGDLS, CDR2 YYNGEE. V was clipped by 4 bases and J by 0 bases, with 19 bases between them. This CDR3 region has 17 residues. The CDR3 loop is CASSSPRGPVTNYGYTF. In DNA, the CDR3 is TGTGCCAGCAGCTCCCCCAGGGGCCCAGTAACTAACTATGGCTACACCTTC.

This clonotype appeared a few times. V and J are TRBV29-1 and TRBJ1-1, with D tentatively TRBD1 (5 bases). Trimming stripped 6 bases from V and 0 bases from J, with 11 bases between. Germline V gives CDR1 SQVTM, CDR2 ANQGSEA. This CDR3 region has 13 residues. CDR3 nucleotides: TGCAGCGTCGTCGACAGCATGAACACTGAAGCTTTCTTT. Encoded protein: CSVVDSMNTEAFF.

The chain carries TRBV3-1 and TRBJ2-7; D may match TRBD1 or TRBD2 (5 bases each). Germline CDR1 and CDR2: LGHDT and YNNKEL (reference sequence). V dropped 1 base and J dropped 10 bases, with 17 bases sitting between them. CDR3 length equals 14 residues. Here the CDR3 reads CASSQGGPRGRQYF. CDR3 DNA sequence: TGTGCCAGCAGCCAAGGGGGACCAAGGGGCAGACAGTACTTC.

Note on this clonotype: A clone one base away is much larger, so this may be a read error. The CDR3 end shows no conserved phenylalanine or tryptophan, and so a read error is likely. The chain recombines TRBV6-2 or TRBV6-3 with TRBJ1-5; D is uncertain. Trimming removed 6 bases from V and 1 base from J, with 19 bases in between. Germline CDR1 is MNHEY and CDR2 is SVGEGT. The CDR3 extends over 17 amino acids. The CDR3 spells CASSPDGDSWSNQPQHL. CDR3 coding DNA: TGTGCCAGCAGCCCGGACGGGGATAGTTGGAGCAATCAGCCCCAGCATCTT.

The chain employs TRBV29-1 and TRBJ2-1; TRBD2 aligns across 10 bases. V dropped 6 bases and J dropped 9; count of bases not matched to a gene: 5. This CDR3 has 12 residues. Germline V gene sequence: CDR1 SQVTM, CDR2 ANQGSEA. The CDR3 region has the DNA TGCAGCGTAGCGGGAGGGTTTAGTGAGCAGTTCTTC. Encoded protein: CSVAGGFSEQFF.

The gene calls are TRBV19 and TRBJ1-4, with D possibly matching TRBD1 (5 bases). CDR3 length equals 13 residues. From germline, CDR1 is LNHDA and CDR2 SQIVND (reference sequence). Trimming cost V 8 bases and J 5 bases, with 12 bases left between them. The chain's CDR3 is CASGTDLNEKLFF. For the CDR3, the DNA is TGTGCCAGTGGGACGGACTTAAATGAAAAACTGTTTTTT.

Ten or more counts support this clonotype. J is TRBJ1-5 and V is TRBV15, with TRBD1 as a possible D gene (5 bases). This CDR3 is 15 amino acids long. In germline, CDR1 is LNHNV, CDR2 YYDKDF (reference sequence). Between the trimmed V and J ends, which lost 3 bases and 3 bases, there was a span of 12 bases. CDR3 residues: CATSRGDRYNQPQHF. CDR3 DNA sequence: TGTGCCACCAGCAGGGGTGACAGATACAATCAGCCCCAGCATTTT.

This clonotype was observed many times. The CDR3 region has the DNA TGTGCCAGCAGCCCCAGGATGGGCAACAATGAGCAGTTCTTC. Amino acid sequence: CASSPRMGNNEQFF. The genes are TRBV7-3 and TRBJ2-1, with D hard to call. The CDR3 runs to 14 residues. Germline-derived CDR1 and CDR2 are SGHTA and FQGTGA. Trimming took 5 bases from V and 5 from J, leaving 13 bases between them. The variable domain in full, completed from reference TRBV7-3 and TRBJ2-1, reads GAGVSQTPSNKVTEKGKYVELRCDPISGHTALYWYRQSLGQGPEFLIYFQGTGAADDSGLPNDRFFAVRPEGSVSTLKIQRTERGDSAVYLCASSPRMGNNEQFFGPGTRLTVL.

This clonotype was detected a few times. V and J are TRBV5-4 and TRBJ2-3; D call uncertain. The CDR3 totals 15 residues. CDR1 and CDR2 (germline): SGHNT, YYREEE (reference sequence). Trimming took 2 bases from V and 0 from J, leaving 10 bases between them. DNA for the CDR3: TGTGCCAGCAGCTTACGGGCGGTCAGCACAGATACGCAGTATTTT. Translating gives CASSLRAVSTDTQYF.

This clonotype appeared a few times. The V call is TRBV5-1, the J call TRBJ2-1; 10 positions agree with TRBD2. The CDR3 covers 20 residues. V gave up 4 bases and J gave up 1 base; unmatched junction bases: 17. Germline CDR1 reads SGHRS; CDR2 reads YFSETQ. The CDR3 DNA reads TGCGCCAGCAGCATTGGGCTAGCGGGAGATCCATTATGGTCCTACAATGAGCAGTTCTTC. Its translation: CASSIGLAGDPLWSYNEQFF.

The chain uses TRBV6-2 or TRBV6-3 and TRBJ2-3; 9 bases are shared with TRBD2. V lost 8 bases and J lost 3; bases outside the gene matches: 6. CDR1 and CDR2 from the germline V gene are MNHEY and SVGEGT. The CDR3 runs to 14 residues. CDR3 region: CASRSGSETDTQYF. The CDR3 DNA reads TGTGCCAGCCGTAGCGGGAGTGAAACAGATACGCAGTATTTT.